The present T cell receptor beta chain was sequenced within a study of T-cell memory formation after mild COVID-19. Looking at the study overall: TCR clusters largely stayed donor specific.

This clonotype was seen more than once but under ten times. Constant-segment primers and 5'RACE yielded cDNA libraries for TCR alpha and TCR beta, each carrying sample barcodes and UMIs. TCRdb passed the 5' RACE reads through MiXCR, listing each CDR3 protein once. Among 150,000 to 200,000 distinct CDR3 sequences listed, around a fifth were seen once. The source is an adult woman who had mild COVID-19 (a few samples of this study predate the infection). Cell type and time point are not known. Sequencing was done on a sample of PBMCs or a T cell subset sorted from them (not recorded which).

In nucleotides, the CDR3 is TGTGCCAGCAGTTACTCCTGGACAGGCCTTCCGGAACCTAGCACAGATACGCAGTATTTT. This translates into CASSYSWTGLPEPSTDTQYF. The chain joins TRBV6-5 to TRBJ2-3; 7 bases line up with TRBD1. The CDR3 extends over 20 amino acids. Looked up from germline, CDR1 is MNHEY and CDR2 is SVGAGI. Germline trimming cut 0 bases from V and 0 bases from J; bases unmatched to any gene: 15.